A selection of T cell receptor beta chains follows, all from one sample in a study of cytomegalovirus exposure and HLA in healthy donors. Produced via immunoSEQ multiplex PCR; TCRdb's table is partial and in-frame only. The data hold about 130,000 clones, with about 80% observed a single time. Sequenced input: PBMCs. Receptors originate from a young man in good health and CMV-seronegative. Both conserved end residues are part of each CDR3. The D gene is left open where the match is weak. Not all rows give a size; the values are once, few, many and, for expanded clones, a class.

TRBJ2-7	TRBV5-1	TRBD1	NA	TGCGCCAGCAGCTTGACAGGGGTCCTCTACGAGCAGTACTTC	CASSLTGVLYEQYF
TRBJ2-7	TRBV7-6	TRBD2	NA	TGTGCCAGCAGCTTAGGACTAGCCAGAGGGTACGAGCAGTACTTC	CASSLGLARGYEQYF
TRBJ2-1	TRBV19	TRBD2	NA	TGTGCCAGTAGAATCTTTGGCGGGAGCTCCTACAATGAGCAGTTCTTC	CASRIFGGSSYNEQFF
TRBJ2-5	TRBV5-8	TRBD1	few	TGTGCCAGCAGCTTGGGGGACAGAGGGGCTGGGGAGACCCAGTACTTC	CASSLGDRGAGETQYF
TRBJ1-2	TRBV4-2	NA	NA	TGTGCCAGCAGCCAAGGCGGTGCAGAACCGAGGGGGTATGGCTACACCTTC	CASSQGGAEPRGYGYTF
TRBJ1-1	TRBV6-5	NA	few	TGTGCCAGCAGTTCACAGGGGAACACTGAAGCTTTCTTT	CASSSQGNTEAFF
TRBJ2-3	TRBV27	NA	NA	TGTGCCAGCAGTTTTAGACAGGCTTCAGATACGCAGTATTTT	CASSFRQASDTQYF
TRBJ1-3	TRBV18	NA	NA	TGTGCCAGCTCACCCCAGGCCGCGTATGGAAACACCATATATTTT	CASSPQAAYGNTIYF
TRBJ1-5	TRBV6-5	NA	NA	TGTGCCAGCAGTTGGGGGACTCATCAGCCCCAGCATTTT	CASSWGTHQPQHF
TRBJ2-1	TRBV7-9	NA	NA	TGTGCCAGCAGCCGTATTGGGACTTCCCGTCTCAATGAGCAGTTCTTC	CASSRIGTSRLNEQFF
TRBJ2-1	TRBV5-1	TRBD2	NA	TGCGCCAGCAGCTTGCCTAGCGGGAGTGATGAGCAGTTCTTC	CASSLPSGSDEQFF
TRBJ2-7	TRBV27	NA	once	TGTGCCAGCCACCCCTCGGGGGAGACGACCTACGAGCAGTACTTC	CASHPSGETTYEQYF
TRBJ2-7	TRBV14	TRBD2	once	TGTGCCAGCAGCCGAGGTAGCGGGAGCGTAAGCTCCTACGAGCAGTACTTC	CASSRGSGSVSSYEQYF
TRBJ2-1	TRBV27	NA	NA	TGTGCCGCCTCAAACGGGGGCAATGAGCAGTTCTTC	CAASNGGNEQFF
TRBJ2-1	TRBV5-1	NA	NA	TGCGCCAGCAGTTTGGGTCTAGTTCGCAATGAGCAGTTCTTC	CASSLGLVRNEQFF
TRBJ2-7	TRBV7-8	TRBD1	NA	TGTGCCAGCAGCTCCAACAGGGGACCCTCAGTTGTGCAGTACTTC	CASSSNRGPSVVQYF
TRBJ2-1	TRBV19	NA	NA	TGTGCCAGTACCCCGGACAGTTGGGATGAGCAGTTCTTC	CASTPDSWDEQFF
TRBJ1-2	TRBV7-2	TRBD1	NA	TGTGCCAGCAGCTCGAGGACAGGGGCAGGAGGGGGCTACACCTTC	CASSSRTGAGGGYTF
TRBJ1-1	TRBV6-1	NA	NA	TGTGCCAGCAGGCAAAAGGGAGGAAAGAACACTGAAGCTTTCTTT	CASRQKGGKNTEAFF
TRBJ2-7	TRBV7-8	NA	NA	TGTGCCAGCAGCGATCAGGCAAGCTCCTACGAGCAGTACTTC	CASSDQASSYEQYF
TRBJ2-6	TRBV28	TRBD2	NA	TGTGCCAGCAGCACCCCCCACCATACTAGCGGGTCTGGGGCCAACGTCCTGACTTTC	CASSTPHHTSGSGANVLTF
TRBJ2-3	TRBV19	TRBD1	few	TGTGCCAGTAGTACAGGGGGAGATACGCAGTATTTT	CASSTGGDTQYF
TRBJ2-5	TRBV7-2	TRBD2	NA	TGTGCCAGCAGCCCGGGGACTAGCGGGAGGGCCCGAGGAGAGACCCAGTACTTC	CASSPGTSGRARGETQYF
TRBJ2-1	TRBV7-2	TRBD2	NA	TGTGCCAGCAGCCGGACTAGCGGGCGGTACAATGAGCAGTTCTTC	CASSRTSGRYNEQFF
TRBJ2-1	TRBV7-8	NA	NA	TGTGCCAGCAGCCCCACTAAAGGTGAGCAGTTCTTC	CASSPTKGEQFF
TRBJ1-5	TRBV6-1	NA	few	TGTGCCAGCAGTGCTTATGTTTCAGGGTATAGCAATCAGCCCCAGCATTTT	CASSAYVSGYSNQPQHF
TRBJ1-5	TRBV7-9	NA	NA	TGTGCCAGCAGCTTACTCGGTCAGCCCCAGCATTTT	CASSLLGQPQHF
TRBJ2-4	TRBV7-9	NA	NA	TGTGCCAGCAGCTTAGCGTTCGGTACTAGCTCTCACATTCAGTACTTC	CASSLAFGTSSHIQYF
TRBJ1-1	TRBV19	TRBD1	NA	TGTGCCAGTAGTTTAACAGGGGGTGGAGGCACTGAAGCTTTCTTT	CASSLTGGGGTEAFF
TRBJ2-2	TRBV5-1	NA	NA	TGCGCCAGCAGCTTGGGACACTCGGACACCGGGGAGCTGTTTTTT	CASSLGHSDTGELFF
TRBJ2-5	TRBV5-1	TRBD1	NA	TGCGCCAGCAGCCTGGGACAGGGGCCCCAAGAGACCCAGTACTTC	CASSLGQGPQETQYF